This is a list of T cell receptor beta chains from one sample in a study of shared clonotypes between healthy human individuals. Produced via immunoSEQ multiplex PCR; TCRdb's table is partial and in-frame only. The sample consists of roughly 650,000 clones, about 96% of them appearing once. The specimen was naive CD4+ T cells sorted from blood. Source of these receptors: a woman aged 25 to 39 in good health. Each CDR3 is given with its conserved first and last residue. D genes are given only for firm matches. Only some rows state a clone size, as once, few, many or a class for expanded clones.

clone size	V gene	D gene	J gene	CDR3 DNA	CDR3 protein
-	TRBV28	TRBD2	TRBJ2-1	TGTGCCAGCAGTTCGGGGGGACTAGCGGGGAGCTCCTACAATGAGCAGTTCTTC	CASSSGGLAGSSYNEQFF
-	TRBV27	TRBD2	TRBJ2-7	TGTGCCAGCAGTTCCCGATGGACTAGAAAACGTTACGAGCAGTACTTC	CASSSRWTRKRYEQYF
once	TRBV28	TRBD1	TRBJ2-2	TGTGCCAGCAGTAGTCCGGGACAGGGGTTTTTGAGCGGGAACACCGGGGAGCTGTTTTTT	CASSSPGQGFLSGNTGELFF
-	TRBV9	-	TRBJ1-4	TGTGCCAGCACCCCCGACACAACTAATGAAAAACTGTTTTTT	CASTPDTTNEKLFF
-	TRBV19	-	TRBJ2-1	TGTGCCAGTAGTCTCCAAGGTCTTGAGCAGTTCTTC	CASSLQGLEQFF
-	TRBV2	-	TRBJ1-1	TGTGCCAGCAGTGTAGGGACTAACACTGAAGCTTTCTTT	CASSVGTNTEAFF
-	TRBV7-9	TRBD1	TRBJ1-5	TGTGCCAGCAGCTTAAGGGACAGGGGGCATCGGCCCCAGCATTTT	CASSLRDRGHRPQHF
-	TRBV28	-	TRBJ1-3	TGTGCCAGCAGCCCGGGGATCAAGTACACCATATATTTT	CASSPGIKYTIYF
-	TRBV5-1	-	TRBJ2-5	TGCGCCAGCAGCTTGGGACGCGACAGCGGGTACCAAGAGACCCAGTACTTC	CASSLGRDSGYQETQYF
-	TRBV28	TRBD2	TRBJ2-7	TGTGCCAGCAGCAGCAAGGGACTACCGCGGGAGAAGTCCGTATACGAGCAGTACTTC	CASSSKGLPREKSVYEQYF
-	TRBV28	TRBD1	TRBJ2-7	TGTGCCAGCAGTAGGACCGGGACAGTAACCTACGAGCAGTACTTC	CASSRTGTVTYEQYF
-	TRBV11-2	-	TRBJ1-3	TGTGCCAGCAGCTTAGCCCTTTTACGGGGGAGAGGAAACACCATATATTTT	CASSLALLRGRGNTIYF
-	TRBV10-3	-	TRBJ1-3	TGTGCCACCGCCTTTTCCCCGGGAAACACCATATATTTT	CATAFSPGNTIYF
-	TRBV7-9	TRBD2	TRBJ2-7	TGTGCCAGCAGCTTGGGCCTAGCGGGGTCCTACGAGCAGTACTTC	CASSLGLAGSYEQYF
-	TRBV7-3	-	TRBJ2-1	TGTGCCAGCAGCTCGCCCGGGACTTTCTCCTACAATGAGCAGTTCTTC	CASSSPGTFSYNEQFF
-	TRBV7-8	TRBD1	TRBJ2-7	TGTGCCAGCAGCCCGGCCTGGACAGGGGTCTCCTACGAGCAGTACTTC	CASSPAWTGVSYEQYF
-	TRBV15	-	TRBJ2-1	TGTGCCACCAGCCCGGATGGTGGGATTTTAAATGAGCAGTTCTTC	CATSPDGGILNEQFF
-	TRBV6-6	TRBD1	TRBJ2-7	TGTGCCAGCAGTTCGGGGGACAGGGTGAGGTCCGAGCAGTACTTC	CASSSGDRVRSEQYF
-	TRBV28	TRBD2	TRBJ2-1	TGTGCCAGCAGTTTAGATATTATAGCGGGATACAATGAGCAGTTCTTC	CASSLDIIAGYNEQFF
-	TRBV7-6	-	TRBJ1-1	TGTGCCAGCAGCTTAACGCAGGGTGAGGGCGAAGCTTTCTTT	CASSLTQGEGEAFF
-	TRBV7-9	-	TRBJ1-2	TGTGCCAGCAGCCCAGGACAACAGGGAACCACGGGCTACACCTTC	CASSPGQQGTTGYTF
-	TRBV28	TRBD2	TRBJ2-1	TGTGCCACTTCGGGACTAGCGGGAGGTGAGCAGTTCTTC	CATSGLAGGEQFF
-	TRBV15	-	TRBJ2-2	TGTGCCACCAGCGAGTCACCGGGAGTCCCGAACACCGGGGAGCTGTTTTTT	CATSESPGVPNTGELFF
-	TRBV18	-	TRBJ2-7	TGTGCCAGCTCTCGGGACCTATCCTACGAGCAGTACTTC	CASSRDLSYEQYF
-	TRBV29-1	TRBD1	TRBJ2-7	TGCAGCGTTAGAGGGGGCGGCTACGAGCAGTACTTC	CSVRGGGYEQYF
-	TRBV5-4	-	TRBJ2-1	TGTGCCAGCAGCTTGGCTTCTTTAACCTACAATGAGCAGTTCTTC	CASSLASLTYNEQFF
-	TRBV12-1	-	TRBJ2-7	TGTGCCAGCAGCTTTGCCTGTGAGTGTCGATACGAGCAGTACTTC	CASSFACECRYEQYF
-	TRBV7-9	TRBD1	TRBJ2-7	TGTGCCAGCAGCTTAGAGCTCTGGACAGGGGCATACGAGCAGTACTTC	CASSLELWTGAYEQYF
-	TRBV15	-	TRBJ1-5	TGTGCCACTCAGGGTCAGCTCCTCAATCAGCCCCAGCATTTT	CATQGQLLNQPQHF
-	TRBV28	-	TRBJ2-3	TGTGCCAGCAGTTTACCGCCCGAAGGAATCGGGCAGTATTTT	CASSLPPEGIGQYF
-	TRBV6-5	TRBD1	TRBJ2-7	TGTGCCAGCAGTCGAACAGGGGGCGACTACGAGCAGTACTTC	CASSRTGGDYEQYF
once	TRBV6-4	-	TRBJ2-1	TGTGCCAGCAGTGACAGGGACTCAGTGGATGAGCAGTTCTTC	CASSDRDSVDEQFF
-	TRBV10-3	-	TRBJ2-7	TGTGCCTCCAAATCGGCGGAATCAAACTCCTACGAGCAGTACTTC	CASKSAESNSYEQYF
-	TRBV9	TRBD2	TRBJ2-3	TGTGCCAGCAGCGTTACTAGCGGCACAGATACGCAGTATTTT	CASSVTSGTDTQYF
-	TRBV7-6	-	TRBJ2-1	TGTGCCAGCAGCGAACGAGGGGGTTCAAGCTCCTACAATGAGCAGTTCTTC	CASSERGGSSSYNEQFF
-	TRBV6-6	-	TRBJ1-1	TGTGCCAGCAGTTATCAGCGGGACACTGAAGCTTTCTTT	CASSYQRDTEAFF
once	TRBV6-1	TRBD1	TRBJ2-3	TGTGCCAGCAGTGCGGGACAGAACACAGATACGCAGTATTTT	CASSAGQNTDTQYF
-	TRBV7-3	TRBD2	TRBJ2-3	TGTGCCAGCAGCCCGCAAGCGGGATACACAGATACGCAGTATTTT	CASSPQAGYTDTQYF
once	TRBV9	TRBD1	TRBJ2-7	TGTGCCAGCAGCCCGAGAGGGGTTACAGGGGCCTACGAGCAGTACTTC	CASSPRGVTGAYEQYF
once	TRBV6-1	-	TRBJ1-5	TGTGCCAGCAGCCCCCCAGGGCAGCCCCAGCATTTT	CASSPPGQPQHF
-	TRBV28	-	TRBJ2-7	TGTGCCAGCAGTTTAGGTACGGGAGCAGCCTACGAGCAGTACTTC	CASSLGTGAAYEQYF
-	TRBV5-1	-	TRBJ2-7	TGCGCCAGCAGCTTGGGGGACACTACATACGAGCAGTACTTC	CASSLGDTTYEQYF
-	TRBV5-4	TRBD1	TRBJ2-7	TGTGCCAGCAGCTTACCCGGGACAGTCCTTTACGAGCAGTACTTC	CASSLPGTVLYEQYF
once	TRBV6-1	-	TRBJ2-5	TGTGCCAGCAGTGTACGGCAAATACAAGAGACCCAGTACTTC	CASSVRQIQETQYF
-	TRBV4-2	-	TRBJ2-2	TGTGCCAGCAGCCCGAACACCGGGGAGCTGTTTTTT	CASSPNTGELFF
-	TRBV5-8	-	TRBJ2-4	TGTGCCAGCAGCTTGGTGGCAGCAGCCAAAAACATTCAGTACTTC	CASSLVAAAKNIQYF
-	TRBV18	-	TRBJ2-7	TGTGCCAGCTCACCATACAGGGAGCACGAGCAGTACTTC	CASSPYREHEQYF
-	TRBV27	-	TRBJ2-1	TGTGCCAGCAGTTCCCCGAGGATGGGACGGGGAAATGAGCAGTTCTTC	CASSSPRMGRGNEQFF
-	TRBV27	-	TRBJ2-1	TGTGCCAGCAGTTTAAGGTTGGGAGGAGAGTTCTTC	CASSLRLGGEFF